This TCR beta chain is drawn from a study of T cell repertoires in cytomegalovirus infection. Study details: Matching HLA type, along with CMV infection, was indicated by public TCR beta signatures.

This clonotype appeared many times. Its antigen is still unknown. A single record per CDR3 protein comes from TCRdb applying MiXCR to the reads. The sample contains about 400,000 distinct CDR3 sequences, 15% to 20% of which appear only once. Study-level points and caveats: Ex vivo responses were dominated by HLA-C-restricted CMV-specific TCR beta clonotypes.

Trimming pared 3 bases from V and 0 bases from J, leaving 10 bases between. Germline lookup yields CDR1 ENHRY and CDR2 SYGVKD. The CDR3 spans 15 residues. The sequencing sample was made of PBMCs. This receptor was obtained from a human donor in good health (CMV status not recorded). Some clones in this sample may be carry-over from other donors' samples. The chain joins TRBV10-3 to TRBJ2-3; TRBD1 might be the D (6 bases). CDR3 residues: CAISDRGISTDTQYF. CDR3 coding DNA: TGTGCCATCAGTGACAGGGGTATCAGCACAGATACGCAGTATTTT.